A single sample is the source of the 27 T cell receptor beta chains below, sequenced in a study of shared clonotypes between healthy human individuals. Measured with immunoSEQ multiplex PCR; TCRdb has only the in-frame clones, and not every one. The profile shows roughly 1 million clones, roughly 74% of them singletons. Sequencing used memory CD4+ T cells from PBMCs. Subset specified: CD45RA-negative fraction. Every receptor here comes from a man aged 18-30 years in good health. Some clones in this sample may be carry-over from other donors' samples.

The chain couples TRBV7-9 to TRBJ1-2; D remains ambiguous. Trimming shortened V by 1 base and J by 8 bases, and 23 bases separated the two germline ends. Germline loops: CDR1 SEHNR, CDR2 FQNEAQ (reference sequence). The CDR3 runs to 17 residues. CDR3 residues: CASSLGSGLTSREGYTF. The CDR3 DNA sequence: TGTGCCAGCAGCTTAGGGAGCGGCCTCACTTCCCGAGAGGGCTACACCTTC. Looking up the rest from reference TRBV7-9 and TRBJ1-2 gives the full variable domain: DTGVSQNPRHKITKRGQNVTFRCDPISEHNRLYWYRQTLGQGPEFLTYFQNEAQLEKSRLLSDRFSAERPKGSFSTLEIQRTEQGDSAMYLCASSLGSGLTSREGYTFGSGTRLTVV.

As regards this clone: The sample carries other DNA sequences with the same CDR3. V is TRBV5-1 and J is TRBJ2-7, with D perhaps TRBD2 (5 bases). Looked up from germline, CDR1 is SGHRS and CDR2 is YFSETQ. V lost 0 bases and J 0 bases, leaving 7 bases between the germline ends. The CDR3 sequence is 14 residues long. For the CDR3, the DNA is TGCGCCAGCAGCTTGGGACGGGGCTCCTACGAGCAGTACTTC. It encodes CASSLGRGSYEQYF.

V is TRBV27 and J is TRBJ1-5; D is ambiguous. CDR3 length equals 14 residues. CDR1 is MNHEY and CDR2 is SMNVEV in the germline V gene (reference sequence). V lost 3 bases and J 4 bases, leaving 10 bases between the germline ends. The CDR3 nucleotides are TGTGCCAGCAGTTTTGGGCCGGGGAATCAGCCCCAGCATTTT. The encoded protein is CASSFGPGNQPQHF.

This chain joins TRBV5-1 and TRBJ2-5; maybe TRBD2 (6 bases). The germline V gene encodes CDR1 SGHRS and CDR2 YFSETQ. This CDR3 has 15 amino acids. V lost 3 bases, J lost 0 bases, and 12 bases lay in between. DNA for the CDR3: TGCGCCAGCAGCTCACCGGGACTCTACCAAGAGACCCAGTACTTC. The encoded protein is CASSSPGLYQETQYF.

This clone was observed a single time. The V call is TRBV5-1, the J call TRBJ2-3, with 8 bases aligning to TRBD2. The germline CDR1 and CDR2 sequences are SGHRS and YFSETQ. The trim removed 2 bases at V and 2 bases at J, leaving 10 bases unmatched. This CDR3 has 17 residues. This CDR3 reads CASSFSGAGGPTDTQYF. The CDR3 nucleotides read TGCGCCAGCAGCTTCTCTGGGGCGGGAGGACCCACAGATACGCAGTATTTT.

In DNA form, the CDR3 reads TGTGCCAGCAGTTACAAGGGACACCAGTACTTC. Amino acid sequence: CASSYKGHQYF. The rearrangement links TRBV6-5 to TRBJ2-7, with a tentative D call TRBD1 (6 bases). V was shortened by 2 bases and J by 10 bases, with 9 bases between the two germline ends. The CDR3 totals 11 residues. Germline assignment: CDR1 MNHEY and CDR2 SVGAGI.

The V and J genes are TRBV5-1 and TRBJ2-5, with D perhaps assigned TRBD1 or TRBD2 (5 bases each). Trimming cost V 5 bases and J 4 bases, with 15 bases left between them. Germline V gene lookup returns CDR1 SGHRS and CDR2 YFSETQ. The CDR3 extends over 14 amino acids. CDR3 amino acids: CASRLPGARETQYF. The CDR3 DNA follows: TGCGCCAGCAGGCTTCCCGGGGCCCGAGAGACCCAGTACTTC.

This clone occurred a few times. The chain combines TRBV5-6 with TRBJ2-1; 10 bases are a match to TRBD2. Per the germline V gene, CDR1 is SGHDT and CDR2 is YYEEEE. This CDR3 region has 13 residues. The V segment lost 2 bases and the J segment 8 bases; nucleotides outside the gene matches: 1. In nucleotides, the CDR3 is TGTGCCAGCAGCTTACTAGCGGGATATGAGCAGTTCTTC. Its protein is CASSLLAGYEQFF.

Only a few counts were recorded for this clone. The rearrangement joins TRBV6-4 to TRBJ1-1; D is perhaps TRBD1 (5 bases). Trimming took off 5 bases at V and 5 bases at J, with 12 bases between the two ends. The CDR3 consists of 13 residues. Germline V gives CDR1 MRHNA, CDR2 SNTAGT. CDR3 nucleotide sequence: TGTGCCAGCAGTTTCTCAGGGAGTACTGAAGCTTTCTTT. Translation gives CASSFSGSTEAFF.

V gene TRBV7-2 combines with J gene TRBJ1-2, with 7 nucleotides matching TRBD1. The CDR3 contains 14 residues. Unmatched junction bases numbered 6, after V lost 5 bases and J lost 3 bases. CDR1 is SGHTA, CDR2 FQGNSA, per germline. CDR3 region: CASSLQGRDYGYTF. The CDR3 DNA reads as TGTGCCAGCAGCCTACAGGGGAGGGACTATGGCTACACCTTC.

J is TRBJ1-1 and V is TRBV7-2; TRBD1 is a possible D gene (5 bases). The germline V gene encodes CDR1 SGHTA and CDR2 FQGNSA. The CDR3 runs to 13 residues. Between the trimmed V and J ends, which lost 6 bases and 1 base, there was a span of 9 bases. As DNA, the CDR3 is TGTGCCAGCAGTTTCGGGACGAACACTGAAGCTTTCTTT. Protein: CASSFGTNTEAFF.

This clone was counted a few times. The chain has TRBV30 and TRBJ2-1; D perhaps matches TRBD1 (6 bases). Germline V gene data show CDR1 as GTSNPN and CDR2 as SVGIG (reference sequence). The CDR3 extends over 14 amino acids. Trimming shortened V by 0 bases and J by 9 bases, and 15 bases separated the two germline ends. The CDR3 sequence: CAWSVVWLGGEQFF. The CDR3 nucleotides are TGTGCCTGGAGTGTAGTCTGGCTAGGGGGTGAGCAGTTCTTC.

This chain links TRBV7-2 with TRBJ1-2; unclear D gene. CDR3 length equals 13 residues. Trimming pared 0 bases from V and 7 bases from J, leaving 9 bases between. The germline V gene encodes CDR1 SGHTA and CDR2 FQGNSA. The CDR3 loop reads CASSLANSRGYTF. The CDR3 coding sequence is TGTGCCAGCAGCTTAGCGAACAGTCGTGGCTACACCTTC.

This rearrangement joins TRBV18 to TRBJ1-4; D is unresolved. In germline, CDR1 is KGHSH, CDR2 LQKENI. The CDR3 is made up of 16 amino acids. Trimming removed 3 bases at V and 8 bases at J, with 19 bases between. CDR3 DNA: TGTGCCAGCTCACCCGTTTCTCCGGGTACGGGAGAAAAACTGTTTTTT. This encodes CASSPVSPGTGEKLFF.

The chain is built from TRBV28 and TRBJ1-5, with 10 positions matching TRBD1. CDR3 length: 16 residues. Looked up from germline, CDR1 is MDHEN and CDR2 is SYDVKM. The trim removed 6 bases at V and 9 bases at J, leaving 14 bases unmatched. The chain's CDR3 is CASRAPGTGAQGPQHF. Written as DNA, the CDR3 is TGTGCCAGCAGGGCCCCCGGGACAGGGGCCCAGGGGCCCCAGCATTTT.

Concerning this clone itself: This likely traces to a read error, being one base from a far larger clone. Different DNA sequences within this sample yield the same CDR3. The chain links TRBV5-1 to TRBJ2-7, with 8 bases lining up with TRBD2. The CDR3 is 19 amino acids. Germline CDR1 is SGHRS and CDR2 is YFSETQ. The CDR3 nucleotides are TGCGCCAGCAGTACGATGGGTGGACTAGCAGGCAGCAGCCGCTACGAACAGTACTTC. It encodes CASSTMGGLAGSSRYEQYF.

This clone was detected once. The chain combines TRBV5-1 with TRBJ2-1; the D is unclear. The V end lost 2 bases, the J end lost 2 bases, and 8 bases lay between the germline ends. Per germline, CDR1 SGHRS and CDR2 YFSETQ. The CDR3 spans 14 residues. The CDR3 is CASSLGETYNEQFF. The CDR3 DNA reads TGCGCCAGCAGCTTAGGCGAGACCTACAATGAGCAGTTCTTC.

The V and J genes are TRBV7-8 and TRBJ1-4, with TRBD1 as a possible D gene (5 bases). The V and J ends lost 1 base and 11 bases respectively, with 8 bases between them. The CDR3 spans 12 residues. Per the germline V gene, CDR1 is SGHVS and CDR2 is FQNEAQ. The CDR3 DNA follows: TGTGCCAGCAGCTTAGATGGGGGGAAACTGTTTTTT. Amino acids: CASSLDGGKLFF.

The chain links TRBV4-1 to TRBJ2-3, with 7 bases that match TRBD2. CDR3 length equals 16 residues. Trimming removed 1 base from V and 0 bases from J; junction bases left unmatched: 4. Germline lookup yields CDR1 MGHRA and CDR2 YSYEKL. CDR3: CASSQGSGTSTDTQYF. The CDR3 DNA reads as TGCGCCAGCAGCCAAGGGAGCGGGACCAGCACAGATACGCAGTATTTT.

J is TRBJ2-7 and V is TRBV2; TRBD2 matches at 12 bases. This CDR3 region has 12 residues. V dropped 8 bases and J dropped 7; count of bases not matched to a gene: 3. The germline V gene encodes CDR1 SNHLY and CDR2 FYNNEI. CDR3 nucleotide sequence: TGTGCCAGCGCTAGCGGGAGGGGGGAGCAGTACTTC. Encoded protein: CASASGRGEQYF.

The rearrangement joins TRBV5-4 to TRBJ2-3; D is unresolved. The CDR3 has 14 amino acids. Trimming took 4 bases from V and 1 from J, leaving 10 bases between them. From germline, CDR1 is SGHNT and CDR2 YYREEE (reference sequence). In DNA, the CDR3 is TGTGCCAGCAGCCCCCTCACCGGCACAGATACGCAGTATTTT. Translating it yields CASSPLTGTDTQYF. The whole variable domain, filled in from reference TRBV5-4 and TRBJ2-3, reads ETGVTQSPTHLIKTRGQQVTLRCSSQSGHNTVSWYQQALGQGPQFIFQYYREEENGRGNFPPRFSGLQFPNYSSELNVNALELDDSALYLCASSPLTGTDTQYFGPGTRLTVL.

The chain recombines TRBV7-3 with TRBJ2-1; 7 bases map to TRBD1. V lost 5 bases and J lost 15; bases outside the gene matches: 16. CDR1 SGHTA and CDR2 FQGTGA come from the germline V gene. The CDR3 has 14 amino acids. Written as DNA, the CDR3 is TGTGCCAGCAGCCCCCCAGGACAGGATGGGTTACGGTTCTTC. Translated: CASSPPGQDGLRFF.

V gene TRBV4-3 combines with J gene TRBJ2-3; D possibly uses TRBD1 or TRBD2 (5 bases each). Germline assignment: CDR1 LGHNA and CDR2 YSLEER. Trimming removed 4 bases at V and 2 bases at J, with 10 bases between. This CDR3 is 14 amino acids long. Written as DNA, the CDR3 is TGCGCCAGCAGCCTGGGGGTCTCCACAGATACGCAGTATTTT. This gives the protein CASSLGVSTDTQYF.

The rearrangement links TRBV7-8 to TRBJ1-2; D gene unclear. This CDR3 region has 12 residues. V dropped 2 bases and J dropped 8 bases, with 9 bases sitting between them. Germline V gene data show CDR1 as SGHVS and CDR2 as FQNEAQ. CDR3 amino acids: CASSLSTSGYTF. In DNA form, the CDR3 reads TGTGCCAGCAGCTTATCCACGAGCGGCTACACCTTC.

Here the CDR3 reads CASSLRAGEGVSDTQYF. The CDR3 DNA reads TGTGCCAGCAGCTTGCGTGCGGGCGAGGGGGTGTCAGATACGCAGTATTTT. The chain links TRBV7-2 to TRBJ2-3, with D tentatively TRBD1 (6 bases). The germline CDR1 and CDR2 sequences are SGHTA and FQGNSA. The CDR3 extends over 17 amino acids. Between the trimmed V and J ends, which lost 3 bases and 4 bases, there was a span of 20 bases.

This sequence joins TRBV5-1 and TRBJ1-5, with TRBD1 as a possible D gene (5 bases). Germline values: CDR1 SGHRS, CDR2 YFSETQ. The ends were cut back, 0 bases at V and 9 bases at J, with 16 bases in the middle. The length of the CDR3 is 15 residues. CDR3 DNA: TGCGCCAGCAGCTTGGTTGCAGGGCCAGGATCGCCCCAGCATTTT. The encoded protein is CASSLVAGPGSPQHF.

This clone was seen just once. This sequence joins TRBV30 and TRBJ1-6; 7 bases fit TRBD1. The trim removed 3 bases at V and 3 bases at J, leaving 14 bases unmatched. Germline assignment: CDR1 GTSNPN and CDR2 SVGIG (reference sequence). The CDR3 sequence is 18 residues long. DNA of the CDR3: TGTGCCTGGAGGAGGGCGCCCTCAGACAGGGTCTATAATTCACCCCTCCACTTT. Translated, it gives CAWRRAPSDRVYNSPLHF.